This T cell receptor (beta chain) comes out of a study of CD4 T cells in relation to SARS-CoV-2 and coronaviruses. Study-level background: ViraFEST: approximately 10-day antigen culture of PBMCs, then TCR beta CDR3 sequencing.

For 10 days, around 10^5 sorted CD4+ cells grew with T cell-depleted PBMCs and CEF. Remarks on this clone: Its antigen is not identified.

Profiled with immunoSEQ multiplex PCR; TCRdb holds only in-frame clones, not every one. The sample lists about 35,000 clones; roughly four fifths were seen once. CDR1 is KGHSH, CDR2 LQKENI, per germline. V lost 6 bases and J lost 6, with 18 bases in between. The CDR3 sequence is 15 residues long. Sequencing was carried out using naive CD4+ T cells from PBMCs, cultured in vitro. Subset here: naive CD4+ T cells isolated by negative enrichment. The sequence came from an adult with COVID-19. This sequence joins TRBV18 and TRBJ2-1; D may match TRBD1 or TRBD2 (5 bases each). The CDR3 here is CASSLGQGSTNEQFF. CDR3 sequence (DNA): TGTGCCAGCTCGCTCGGACAAGGGAGTACCAATGAGCAGTTCTTC.